This TCR beta chain was retrieved from a study of identical twins. Whole-study findings and limits: Among monozygotic twins, out-of-frame TCR alpha sharing exceeded what models predicted.

In the case of this clonotype: Its antigen is still unknown.

The CDR3 loop spans 14 amino acids. V was cut by 0 bases and J by 2 bases, with 7 bases left in between. Germline V lookup: CDR1 SGHVS, CDR2 FQNEAQ. TCRdb ran MiXCR on the 5' RACE reads and lists one entry per CDR3 protein. The sample contains about 520,000 distinct CDR3 sequences, 20% to 25% of which appear only once. The same specimen was also included in a second study, on T cells expressing NK-cell markers. Per that study: Seven of the eight sequenced donors were classified as HCMV-seropositive, and one was classified as seronegative. For a few donors, these clonotypes were likewise the leading ones in the CD3+CD56-NKG2C+ fraction.

Sequenced: CD4+ T cells sorted from blood. The sequence was collected from a woman in her late teens or twenties in good health. The chain uses TRBV7-8 and TRBJ1-1; D gene uncertain. The CDR3, as DNA: TGTGCCAGCAGCTTAGCAAACCCCAACACTGAAGCTTTCTTT. Protein product: CASSLANPNTEAFF.